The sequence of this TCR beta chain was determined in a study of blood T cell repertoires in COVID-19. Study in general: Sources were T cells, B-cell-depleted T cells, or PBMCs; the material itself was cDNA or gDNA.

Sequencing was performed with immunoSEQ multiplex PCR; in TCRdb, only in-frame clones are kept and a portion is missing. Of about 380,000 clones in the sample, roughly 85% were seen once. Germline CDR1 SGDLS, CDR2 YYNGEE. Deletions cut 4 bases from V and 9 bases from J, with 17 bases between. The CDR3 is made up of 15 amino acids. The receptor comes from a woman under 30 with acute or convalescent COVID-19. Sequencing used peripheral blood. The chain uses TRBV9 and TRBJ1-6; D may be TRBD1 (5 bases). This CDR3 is CASSPGGGHTSPLHF. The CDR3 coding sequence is TGTGCCAGCAGCCCGGGGGGGGGTCATACTTCACCCCTCCACTTT.